The T cell receptor (beta chain) under discussion was sequenced for a study of T cells in Graves' hyperthyroidism and ophthalmopathy. General observations from the study: Among clonotypes expanded in thyroid above 0.001, most were also found in blood.

Patients aged 18 to 65 had newly diagnosed hyperthyroidism of under 2 months' duration. Diagnostic assessment was based on clinical symptoms, serum thyroxine and TRAb, thyroid ultrasound and orbital computed tomography. CDR1 is ENHRY, CDR2 SYGVKD, per germline. The CDR3 runs 13 residues. The V end lost 10 bases, the J end lost 2 bases, and 14 bases lay between the germline ends. TCR beta CDR3 sequences were amplified from RNA transcripts. HTBI primers were the set used in a first-round RT-PCR of the TCR CDR3. TCRdb reanalysed the multiplex PCR reads using MiXCR and keeps one entry per CDR3 protein. The sample lists hundreds of thousands of distinct CDR3 sequences; approximately 44% were seen once. This clonotype showed up just a few times. The antigen is unknown.

Sequenced sample: peripheral blood or thyroid tissue (not recorded which). V gene TRBV10-3 combines with J gene TRBJ2-5, with a possible D match to TRBD1 (5 bases). This receptor was taken from a woman between 18 and 29 years old with Graves' hyperthyroidism. CDR3 sequence reads: CASMTDMQETQYF. The CDR3 nucleotides read TGTGCCAGCATGACGGACATGCAAGAGACCCAGTACTTC.